These 16 T cell receptor beta chains were sequenced from one sample in a study of OX40 agonist ivuxolimab in advanced cancers. TCRdb's copy holds only in-frame clones and misses some; the assay was immunoSEQ multiplex PCR. The sample includes fewer than 45,000 clones, roughly 89% of them seen just once. The sequencing used CD4+ or CD8+ T cells sorted from blood, collected in a trial of the OX40 agonist ivuxolimab. The receptors shown here come from an adult with an advanced solid tumor such as melanoma, head and neck, liver or kidney cancer.

This chain connects TRBV13 to TRBJ2-2; 7 bases match TRBD2. Per the germline V gene, CDR1 is PRHDT and CDR2 is FYEKMQ (reference sequence). This CDR3 contains 14 residues. Trimming at V came to 5 bases and at J to 4 bases, leaving 4 bases not matched to a gene. The CDR3 loop is CASSPREGTGELFF. In DNA form, the CDR3 reads TGTGCCAGCAGCCCAAGGGAGGGCACCGGGGAGCTGTTTTTT.

The chain recombines TRBV29-1 with TRBJ2-5; D perhaps matches TRBD1 (6 bases). The V gene's germline CDR1 is SQVTM and CDR2 ANQGSEA. The CDR3 totals 13 residues. The V and J ends lost 4 bases and 5 bases respectively, with 14 bases between them. CDR3 in amino acids: CSVVFVRGETQYF. For the CDR3, the DNA is TGCAGCGTTGTATTTGTCAGGGGTGAGACCCAGTACTTC.

The rearrangement uses TRBV18 and TRBJ2-2; 11 bases align to TRBD2. Per the germline V gene, CDR1 is KGHSH and CDR2 is LQKENI. There are 16 residues in the CDR3. The junction had 6 bases not matched to a gene; V was cut back by 5 bases and J by 4 bases. The CDR3 DNA is TGTGCCAGCTCAGCAGAGCTAGCGGGAGGCACCGGGGAGCTGTTTTTT. This encodes CASSAELAGGTGELFF. Together with reference TRBV18 and TRBJ2-2, the CDR3 gives the full variable domain: NAGVMQNPRHLVRRRGQEARLRCSPMKGHSHVYWYRQLPEEGLKFMVYLQKENIIDESGMPKERFSAEFPKEGPSILRIQQVVRGDSAAYFCASSAELAGGTGELFFGEGSRLTVL.

The V call is TRBV28, the J call TRBJ1-1; D is unclear. The CDR3 is made up of 10 amino acids. The germline V and J ends were trimmed by 6 bases and 3 bases, with 2 bases remaining between them. Per germline, CDR1 MDHEN and CDR2 SYDVKM. The CDR3 DNA follows: TGTGCCAGCAGGGACACTGAAGCTTTCTTT. Its protein product is CASRDTEAFF.

J is TRBJ2-5 and V is TRBV10-1, with D unresolved. There are 15 residues in the CDR3. The V end lost 0 bases, the J end lost 3 bases, and 11 bases lay between the germline ends. Germline CDR1 reads WNHNN; CDR2 reads SYGVQD (reference sequence). The CDR3 sequence: CASSESSAAKETQYF. The CDR3 bases are TGCGCCAGCAGTGAGTCGTCGGCAGCTAAAGAGACCCAGTACTTC.

A remark on this clone: The same CDR3 arises from other DNA sequences in this sample as well. The chain employs TRBV18 and TRBJ1-2; possibly TRBD1 for D (5 bases). Germline-derived CDR1 and CDR2 are KGHSH and LQKENI. V was clipped by 2 bases and J by 1 base, with 8 bases between them. CDR3 length equals 14 residues. CDR3 nucleotides: TGTGCCAGCTCACCAGGGGGGAGTAACTATGGCTACACCTTC. Protein product: CASSPGGSNYGYTF.

This chain connects TRBV6-1 to TRBJ2-3; TRBD2 agrees at 9 bases. V trimming: 7 bases; J trimming: 7 bases; junction bases outside the gene matches: 9. Per germline, CDR1 MNHNS and CDR2 SASEGT. The CDR3 has 14 residues. The CDR3 coding sequence is TGTGCCAGCACCGAAGGGACTAGCCTTAATACGCAGTATTTT. Amino acid sequence: CASTEGTSLNTQYF.

The chain couples TRBV29-1 to TRBJ2-7; D call uncertain. This CDR3 region has 13 residues. V lost 6 bases and J 1 base, leaving 13 bases between the germline ends. Germline V CDR1 and CDR2: SQVTM, ANQGSEA. The CDR3 DNA sequence: TGCAGCGTCGCGTCCACAGAATCCTACGAGCAGTACTTC. Amino acids: CSVASTESYEQYF.

The CDR3 bases are TGTGCCAGCAGCGCCCTAGCGGGAAAAAGACGGGAGCTGTTTTTT. This gives the protein CASSALAGKRRELFF. The chain has TRBV7-8 and TRBJ2-2; 9 bases agree with TRBD2. With 5 bases clipped from V and 9 bases from J, the junction kept 10 bases outside the gene matches. CDR3 length: 15 residues. Germline V gene sequence: CDR1 SGHVS, CDR2 FQNEAQ.

This chain uses TRBV7-2 with TRBJ2-3; D ambiguous. CDR1 SGHTA and CDR2 FQGNSA come from the germline V gene. The CDR3 extends over 14 amino acids. With 1 base removed from V and 3 bases from J, the gap between germline ends came to 8 bases. Here the CDR3 DNA reads TGTGCCAGCAGCTTAGATCCGGCAACAGATACGCAGTATTTT. Translating it yields CASSLDPATDTQYF.

The chain's CDR3 is CSAPQARTGELFF. The CDR3 DNA reads TGCAGCGCTCCCCAGGCAAGGACCGGGGAGCTGTTTTTT. V is TRBV29-1 and J is TRBJ2-2; D is unresolved. CDR3 length equals 13 residues. The ends were cut back, 7 bases at V and 5 bases at J, with 14 bases in the middle. CDR1 and CDR2 (germline): SQVTM, ANQGSEA.

CDR3 DNA sequence: TGTGCCATCAGTGAGTCCAGTACAGATACGCAGTATTTT. Translated: CAISESSTDTQYF. This chain links TRBV10-3 with TRBJ2-3; D remains unclear. V lost 0 bases to trimming and J lost 3 bases, with 4 bases between them. This CDR3 contains 13 residues. The V gene's germline CDR1 is ENHRY and CDR2 SYGVKD.

The chain carries TRBV28 and TRBJ2-7; D call uncertain. V was cut by 5 bases and J by 3 bases, with 8 bases left in between. Germline lookup yields CDR1 MDHEN and CDR2 SYDVKM. The CDR3 has 12 residues. CDR3 residues: CASSVLIYEQYF. CDR3 nucleotide sequence: TGTGCCAGCAGTGTCTTGATCTACGAGCAGTACTTC.

V and J are TRBV28 and TRBJ2-5, with 8 bases lining up with TRBD1. The end of the DNA fits TRBJ2-7 better, so the J call may be wrong. Per germline, CDR1 MDHEN and CDR2 SYDVKM. CDR3 length: 14 amino acids. CDR3 sequence reads: CASRAGTGLYEQYF. In DNA form, the CDR3 reads TGTGCCAGCAGAGCCGGGACAGGACTCTACGAGCAGTACTTC.

The chain has TRBV11-2 and TRBJ1-2, with 7 bases matching TRBD1. This CDR3 has 16 amino acids. Germline CDR1 and CDR2: SGHAT and FQNNGV. V lost 5 bases to trimming and J lost 5 bases; unmatched junction nucleotides: 14. The DNA of the CDR3 is TGTGCCAGCAGCCCGGGGACAGCCTCTGGGGATTATGGCTACACCTTC. Protein: CASSPGTASGDYGYTF.

The gene calls are TRBV11-2 and TRBJ2-1; D ambiguous. The length of the CDR3 is 14 residues. CDR1 is SGHAT and CDR2 is FQNNGV in the germline V gene. Trimming pared 0 bases from V and 7 bases from J, leaving 10 bases between. CDR3 nucleotides: TGTGCCAGCAGCTTAGACCGGTGGGGAAATGAGCAGTTCTTC. This codes for CASSLDRWGNEQFF.